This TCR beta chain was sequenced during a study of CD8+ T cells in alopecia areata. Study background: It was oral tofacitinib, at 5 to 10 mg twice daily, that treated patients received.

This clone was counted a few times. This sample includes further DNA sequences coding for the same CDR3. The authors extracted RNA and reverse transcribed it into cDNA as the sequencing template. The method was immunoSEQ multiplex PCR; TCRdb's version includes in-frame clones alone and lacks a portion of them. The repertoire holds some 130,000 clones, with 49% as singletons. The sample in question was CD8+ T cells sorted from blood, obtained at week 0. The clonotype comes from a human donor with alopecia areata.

In DNA form, the CDR3 reads TGTGCCAGCAGCTTGGGCAGGGGTGACTATGGCTACACCTTC. It yields the protein CASSLGRGDYGYTF. The chain couples TRBV13 to TRBJ1-2; TRBD1 is a possible D gene (6 bases). CDR3 length equals 14 residues. V lost 3 bases and J lost 3, with 11 bases in between. CDR1 is PRHDT, CDR2 FYEKMQ, per germline (reference sequence). Drawing the rest from reference TRBV13 and TRBJ1-2, the complete variable domain is AAGVIQSPRHLIKEKRETATLKCYPIPRHDTVYWYQQGPGQDPQFLISFYEKMQSDKGSIPDRFSAQQFSDYHSELNMSSLELGDSALYFCASSLGRGDYGYTFGSGTRLTVV.